Sequencing of this T cell receptor (beta chain) was carried out in a study of tumor-infiltrating lymphocytes in primary liver carcinoma listed by TCRdb under 2017. Context from the whole study: Hepatocellular carcinoma (four) or combined HCC and intrahepatic cholangiocarcinoma (one) was present in the five patients, who were three men and two women aged 30 to 69 years. High reproducibility was observed for the technical replicate repertoires, with mean shared-clone rates around 0.9 and correlation coefficients above 0.95. To link TCRbeta repertoire diversity to the local molecular phenotype, the 20 to 30 tumor region samples were profiled with Agilent mRNA microarrays. Roughly 3.5 to 8 million productive TCRbeta reads were obtained per sample, and no significant difference in read depth was found between tissue types. The study combined TCRbeta repertoire sequencing, expression microarrays and whole-exome sequencing across five regions of each liver tumor, with adjacent normal tissue and blood. The five patients had tumors staged T1-T3 N0M0, with maximum diameters ranging from about 4.2 to 10 cm. A total of 35 or so specimens from 5 patients, comprising about 25 tumor regions, 5 adjacent noncancerous liver tissues and 5 peripheral blood samples, were covered by TCRbeta repertoire sequencing.

Total RNA and DNA were co-extracted without cell sorting from roughly 20-30 mg of bulk tissue using the AllPrep DNA/RNA mini kit. Between late 2015 and March 2016, about five patients in China with histopathologically diagnosed primary liver carcinoma had their tumors surgically resected. At the time of sampling, the patients had chronic HBV infection and had not received any treatment. Five spatially separated regions were sampled from each tumor: the superior, inferior, left-lateral and right-lateral poles, plus the tumor centre. More than 85% viable tumor cells were found by histology in every tumor sample. Fresh tumor and adjacent tissue pieces were bisected, with one half stored in RNAlater at -80 degrees C and the other half sent for histology. About this clonotype itself: Its antigen specificity is not known. Base qualities are not at hand, and no much larger clone is one base apart.

The paper as a whole reports these results and caveats: Only about 7.5-24% of top clones were found in all five regions of a tumor, suggesting spatial heterogeneity of tumor-infiltrating T cells. Consistent with antigen-driven expansion, pairs of tumor regions showed higher repertoire overlap (mean around 36%) than either tumor-adjacent pairs (about 17%) or tumor-blood pairs (approximately 15%). Only five or six patients were included in the study, and the authors note that the findings should be validated in a larger study. Because the samples were bulk and unsorted, CD4+ and CD8+ T cell repertoires could not be compared. The top 250 clones made up a significantly larger repertoire fraction in tumors than in blood (p = 0.039). Only the TCR beta chain was sequenced, which likely underestimates true repertoire diversity because unpaired alpha chains were not captured.

Using a constant-region primer and ProtoScript II reverse transcriptase, TCRbeta-specific cDNA was reverse-transcribed from roughly 500 ng total RNA. TCRbeta libraries were built with three nested multiplex PCR rounds, a slightly modified ARM-PCR procedure. Multiplex TRBV1-TRBV30 forward primers and a Cbeta reverse primer were used in the first two PCR rounds, each of which was run for around 10 cycles. Sample barcodes and Illumina adapters were attached in a final 25-cycle PCR using Deep VentR polymerase. Before sequencing, amplicons of 200-500 bp were purified from gel using a QIAquick gel extraction kit. The TCRbeta amplicons were sequenced with 250-bp paired-end reads on an Illumina HiSeq 2500. In the original analysis: To recover full CDR3 sequences, reads were quality-trimmed using Trimmomatic v0.33 and paired reads were then merged using FLASH v1.2.11. V, D and J germline segments were assigned to the rearranged TCRbeta sequences by MiGEC v1.2.1b. Clonotype statistics, along with Shannon-Wiener diversity indices, were calculated using VDJtools v1.0.0. To reduce sampling bias, subsequent analyses other than the diversity analysis used only the 250 most abundant clonotypes in each sample. TCRdb's own reprocessing of the public reads used fastp at Q25 and MiXCR and kept productive beta chains. Each entry merges the rows of one CDR3 protein and shows their most common DNA and genes. TCRdb's processing, not the authors', yielded these V and J calls. This sample gives around 78,000 distinct CDR3 sequences in total; around 75% of them show up just once. The top ten clones comprise roughly an eighth of the sample.

Based on the germline V gene (reference sequence), the CDR1 and CDR2 sequences are DFQATT and SNEGSKA. Spanning cysteine to phenylalanine, the CDR3 consists of 13 amino acids. The DNA shown is the 39-base CDR3, in frame from base 1. Trimmed from V: 3 bases; trimmed from J: 6 bases; junction bases lacking a gene match: 5. The V gene is TRBV20-1 and the J gene is TRBJ1-5, with 7 junctional bases fitting TRBD1. The source is a woman aged 55-70 years with primary liver carcinoma and hepatitis B virus infection. Sample: liver tumor tissue from sampling region 4. The cell subset or site label, as the study defines it: tumor region T4, right-lateral pole. The nucleotides are TGCAGTGCTAGCAGGGGGGGCGGTCAGCCCCAGCATTTT. This is translated as CSASRGGGQPQHF.